The 4 T cell receptor beta chains below come from one sample, sequenced in a study of blood T cell repertoires in COVID-19. The data were produced by immunoSEQ multiplex PCR, yet TCRdb's version contains in-frame clones alone and is incomplete. This table has 200,000 to 250,000 clones, about nine tenths appearing once. Sequenced input: PBMCs or T cells enriched from blood (not recorded which). The origin of the receptors is a man aged 30-40 years in a cohort exposed to, infected with or recovered from COVID-19 (not recorded which).

The chain uses TRBV18 and TRBJ1-5, with 7 positions matching TRBD1. Per the germline V gene, CDR1 is KGHSH and CDR2 is LQKENI. This CDR3 region has 14 residues. V lost 8 bases and J lost 7; bases outside the gene matches: 11. The CDR3 protein is CASTETGLRQPQHF. The DNA of the CDR3 is TGTGCCAGCACAGAGACAGGGCTGAGGCAGCCCCAGCATTTT.

The chain uses TRBV5-5 and TRBJ2-3, with 7 nucleotides matching TRBD1. This CDR3 is 16 amino acids long. With V trimmed by 0 bases and J by 2 bases, 6 bases remained unmatched. Germline CDR1 and CDR2: SGHKS and YYEKEE (reference sequence). The CDR3 is CASSLVPKGATDTQYF. The CDR3 nucleotides read TGTGCCAGCAGCTTGGTACCCAAGGGGGCCACAGATACGCAGTATTTT.

The CDR3 sequence is CASSLVGTGPSNSPLHF. CDR3 sequence (DNA): TGTGCCAGCAGCTTAGTCGGGACAGGGCCCTCCAATTCACCCCTCCACTTT. The chain employs TRBV7-2 and TRBJ1-6, with 9 bases matching TRBD1. J gave up 7 bases and V 1 base, and 8 bases lay outside the gene matches. The CDR3 covers 17 residues. Germline CDR1 SGHTA, CDR2 FQGNSA.

The CDR3 region is CASSLRGRGYTF. The CDR3 DNA reads TGTGCCAGCAGTTTAAGGGGTCGAGGCTACACCTTC. This chain uses TRBV28 with TRBJ1-2, with D possibly matching TRBD1 (5 bases). CDR3 size: 12 residues. CDR1 and CDR2 (germline): MDHEN, SYDVKM. Trimming stripped 2 bases from V and 8 bases from J, with 9 bases between.